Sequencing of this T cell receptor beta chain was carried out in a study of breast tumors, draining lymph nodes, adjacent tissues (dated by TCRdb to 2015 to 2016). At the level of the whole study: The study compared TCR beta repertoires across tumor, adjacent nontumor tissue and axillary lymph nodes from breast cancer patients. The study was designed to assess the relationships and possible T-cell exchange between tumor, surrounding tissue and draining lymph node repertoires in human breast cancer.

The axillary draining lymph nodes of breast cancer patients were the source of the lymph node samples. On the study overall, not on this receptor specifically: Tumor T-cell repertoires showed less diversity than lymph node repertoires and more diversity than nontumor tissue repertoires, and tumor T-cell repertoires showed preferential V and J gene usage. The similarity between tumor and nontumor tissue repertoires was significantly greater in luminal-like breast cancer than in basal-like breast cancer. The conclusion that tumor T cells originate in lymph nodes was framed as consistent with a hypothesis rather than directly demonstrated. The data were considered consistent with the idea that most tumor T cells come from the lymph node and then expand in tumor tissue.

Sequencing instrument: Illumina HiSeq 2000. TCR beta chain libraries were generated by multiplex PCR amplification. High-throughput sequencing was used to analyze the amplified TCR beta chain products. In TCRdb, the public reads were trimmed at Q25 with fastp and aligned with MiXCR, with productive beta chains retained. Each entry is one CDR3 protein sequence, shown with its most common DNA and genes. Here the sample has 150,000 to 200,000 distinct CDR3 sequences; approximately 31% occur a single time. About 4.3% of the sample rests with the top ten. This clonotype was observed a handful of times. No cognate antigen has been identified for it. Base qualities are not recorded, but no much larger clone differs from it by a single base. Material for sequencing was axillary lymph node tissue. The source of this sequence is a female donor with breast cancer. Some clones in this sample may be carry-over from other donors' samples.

CDR3 sequence: CASSYNGGRAFF. The nucleotide sequence reads TGTGCCAGCAGTTACAACGGGGGGCGAGCTTTCTTT. This chain is built from TRBV6-5 and TRBJ1-1, and perhaps TRBD1 as D gene, on 6 matching bases. From cysteine to phenylalanine, the CDR3 is 12 amino acids long. Here the CDR3 DNA is all that survives: 36 bases in frame from base 1. Reading the germline V gene gives CDR1 MNHEY and CDR2 SVGAGI. Trimming removed 2 bases from V and 10 bases from J, leaving 11 bases between the germline ends.